Only one count was recorded for the clone carrying this TCR beta chain. Unsorted bulk tissue of roughly 20-34 mg yielded co-extracted RNA and DNA. Samples were taken from five separate regions of every tumor. The proportion of viable tumor cells exceeded 85% in every tumor sample. The authors made TCR beta cDNA from roughly 480 ng total RNA with a constant-region primer. Investigators got TCR beta libraries out of three nested multiplex PCR rounds, done with slightly modified ARM-PCR. In the first two PCR rounds, TRBV1-TRBV30 forward primers were paired with a C-beta reverse primer, and each round lasted approximately 10 cycles. Each CDR3 protein gets one entry after TCRdb re-called the multiplex PCR reads with MiXCR. In the table there are about 48,000 distinct CDR3 sequences, over 65% of which are singletons. The data stem from a study of tumor-infiltrating lymphocytes in primary liver carcinoma. Across the study: Donors had hepatocellular carcinoma or combined HCC and intrahepatic cholangiocarcinoma.

The germline CDR1 and CDR2 sequences are MDHEN and SYDVKM. V gave up 7 bases and J gave up 4 bases, with 8 bases separating them. The CDR3 has 13 residues. Specimen: liver tumor tissue from sampling region 3. Subset defined: tumor region T3, left-lateral pole. The genes are TRBV28 and TRBJ2-6; no definite D call. The receptor was isolated from a man aged 35 to 55 with primary liver carcinoma and hepatitis B virus infection. Here the CDR3 reads CASIRTGANVLTF. The CDR3 DNA reads as TGTGCCAGCATCCGTACCGGGGCCAACGTCCTGACTTTC.